These T cell receptor beta chains were read from a single sample in a study of T cell responses to AZD1222 COVID-19 vaccine. Assay used: immunoSEQ multiplex PCR; TCRdb lists only in-frame clones, some missing. The table lists approximately 140,000 clones, around 90% of them singletons, with about 3.2% in the top ten. The material was peripheral blood, obtained on day 0 of AZD1222 vaccination. These receptors came from an adult in good health. CDR3s include the opening cysteine and the closing phenylalanine or tryptophan. Each record gives: CDR3 length, clone size, D gene, J gene, V gene, CDR3 DNA, CDR3 protein. D genes are given only for firm matches. Clone size is not always given. Where it is, it says once, few, many or a class for expanded clones.

11 | - | - | TRBJ2-1 | TRBV6-1 | TGTGCCAGCAGTGAAGAACTGACTCCGTTCTTC | CASSEELTPFF
17 | - | - | TRBJ2-1 | TRBV4-3 | TGCGCCAGCAGCCAAGAATCGACGGGAGACGGGTACAATGAGCAGTTCTTC | CASSQESTGDGYNEQFF
15 | - | TRBD1 | TRBJ1-4 | TRBV19 | TGTGCCAGTAGTACCCGCGGGGACAGGGTTGAAAAACTGTTTTTT | CASSTRGDRVEKLFF
15 | - | TRBD2 | TRBJ2-1 | TRBV7-8 | TGTGCCAGCAGCCCATATGCGGGAGACGTCAATGAGCAGTTCTTC | CASSPYAGDVNEQFF
16 | - | TRBD1 | TRBJ1-1 | TRBV9 | TGTGCCAGCAGCGTGAGTTGGGACAGGGGTCGAACTGAAGCTTTCTTT | CASSVSWDRGRTEAFF
14 | - | - | TRBJ2-5 | TRBV19 | TGTGCCAGTAGCGGGACCGCCTTCCAAGAGACCCAGTACTTC | CASSGTAFQETQYF
14 | - | TRBD1 | TRBJ1-1 | TRBV25-1 | TGTGCCAGCGTACGACAGGGGGCGCGGACTGAAGCTTTCTTT | CASVRQGARTEAFF
14 | once | - | TRBJ2-1 | TRBV24-1 | TGTGCCACCAGTGTGGGTCTCTGGGACAATGAGCAGTTCTTC | CATSVGLWDNEQFF
15 | - | - | TRBJ1-1 | TRBV3-1/TRBV3-2 | TGTGCCAGCAGCCAAGAAGGGACGGCGGTCACTGAAGCTTTCTTT | CASSQEGTAVTEAFF
16 | - | TRBD2 | TRBJ2-2 | TRBV7-2 | TGTGCCAGCAGCTTTCCGGGACTAGCGGCCACCGGGGAGCTGTTTTTT | CASSFPGLAATGELFF